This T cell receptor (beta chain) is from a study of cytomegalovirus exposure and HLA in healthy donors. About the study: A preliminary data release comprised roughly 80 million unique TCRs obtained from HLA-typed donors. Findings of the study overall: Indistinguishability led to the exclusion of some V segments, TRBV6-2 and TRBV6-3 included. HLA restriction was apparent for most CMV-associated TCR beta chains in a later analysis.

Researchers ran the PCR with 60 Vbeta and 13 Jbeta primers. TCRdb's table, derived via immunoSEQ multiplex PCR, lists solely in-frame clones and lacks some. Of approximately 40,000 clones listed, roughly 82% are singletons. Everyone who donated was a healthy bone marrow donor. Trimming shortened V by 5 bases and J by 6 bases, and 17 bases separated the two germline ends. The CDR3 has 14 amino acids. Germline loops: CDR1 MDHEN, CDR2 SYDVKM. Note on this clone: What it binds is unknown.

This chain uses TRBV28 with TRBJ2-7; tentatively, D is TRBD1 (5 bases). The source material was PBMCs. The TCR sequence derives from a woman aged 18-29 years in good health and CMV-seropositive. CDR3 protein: CASSTQHSTAEQYF. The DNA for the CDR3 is TGTGCCAGCAGTACTCAACACTCGACAGCCGAGCAGTACTTC.